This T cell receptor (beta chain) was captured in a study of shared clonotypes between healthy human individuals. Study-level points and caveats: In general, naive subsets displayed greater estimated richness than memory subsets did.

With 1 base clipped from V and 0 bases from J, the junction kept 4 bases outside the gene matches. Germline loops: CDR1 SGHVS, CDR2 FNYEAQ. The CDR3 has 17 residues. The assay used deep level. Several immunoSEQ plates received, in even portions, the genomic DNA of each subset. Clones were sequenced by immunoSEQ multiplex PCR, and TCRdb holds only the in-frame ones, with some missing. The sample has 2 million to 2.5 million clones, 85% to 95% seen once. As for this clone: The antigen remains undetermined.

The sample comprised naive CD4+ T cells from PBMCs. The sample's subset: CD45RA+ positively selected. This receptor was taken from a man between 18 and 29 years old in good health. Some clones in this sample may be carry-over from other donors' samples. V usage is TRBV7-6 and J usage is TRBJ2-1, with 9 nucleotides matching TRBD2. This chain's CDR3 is CASSLDALAGSYNEQFF. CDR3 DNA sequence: TGTGCCAGCAGCTTAGACGCACTAGCGGGCTCCTACAATGAGCAGTTCTTC.